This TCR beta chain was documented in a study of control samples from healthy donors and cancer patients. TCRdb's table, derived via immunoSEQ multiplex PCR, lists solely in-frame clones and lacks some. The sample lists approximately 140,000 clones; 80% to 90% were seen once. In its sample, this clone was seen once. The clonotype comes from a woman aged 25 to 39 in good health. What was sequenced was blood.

As DNA, the CDR3 is TGTGCCAGCAGCCAAGGGCTAGCGGGAGGCAATGAGCAGTTCTTC. Residues: CASSQGLAGGNEQFF. The V and J genes are TRBV14 and TRBJ2-1; 11 positions agree with TRBD2. V lost 1 base and J lost 6; bases outside the gene matches: 2. This CDR3 region has 15 residues. Germline V gene sequence: CDR1 SGHDN, CDR2 FVKESK.